The sequence of this TCR beta chain was determined in a study of cytomegalovirus exposure and HLA in healthy donors. About the study: A data release that came early held some 84 million unique TCRs from HLA-typed donors. Study-wide points: Cytomegalovirus status, reportedly, was diagnosed with high specificity and sensitivity by the classifier.

This PCR relied on a set of 60 Vbeta primers and 13 Jbeta primers. This table comes from immunoSEQ multiplex PCR, and its TCRdb copy is limited to in-frame clones, with some not included. This sample has more than 100,000 clones, with more than 75% found just once. Trimming removed 1 base from V and 6 bases from J; junction bases left unmatched: 9. This CDR3 has 16 amino acids. CDR1 SGHRS and CDR2 YFSETQ come from the germline V gene. Unrecorded immune exposure was likely among donors, who were nominally healthy when sampled. Concerning this clone itself: What it binds is unknown. Other DNA sequences from this sample encode an identical CDR3 as well.

V and J are TRBV5-1 and TRBJ2-1; 8 bases are shared with TRBD1. The clonotype comes from a woman aged 45-65 years in good health and CMV-seropositive. What was sequenced was PBMCs. The CDR3 protein is CASSLSIGQGFNEQFF. The CDR3 DNA sequence: TGCGCCAGCAGCTTGAGTATAGGACAGGGATTCAATGAGCAGTTCTTC. Supplemented by reference TRBV5-1 and TRBJ2-1, the full variable domain reads KAGVTQTPRYLIKTRGQQVTLSCSPISGHRSVSWYQQTPGQGLQFLFEYFSETQRNKGNFPGRFSGRQFSNSRSEMNVSTLELGDSALYLCASSLSIGQGFNEQFFGPGTRLTVL.